Below, 17 T cell receptor beta chains from the same sample are listed, as sequenced in a study of blood T cell repertoires in COVID-19. Sequencing used immunoSEQ multiplex PCR; TCRdb keeps in-frame clones, though not all of them. The repertoire holds about 62,000 clones, with 70% to 85% as singletons. Sequenced material: peripheral blood. Every receptor here comes from a man aged 55 to 70 with acute or convalescent COVID-19.

The rearrangement uses TRBV4-1 and TRBJ1-5; 8 bases are shared with TRBD1. V was clipped by 1 base and J by 6 bases; unmatched bases: 5. Germline CDR1 MGHRA, CDR2 YSYEKL. This CDR3 region has 15 residues. This CDR3 is CASSQGATGAQPQHF. CDR3 nucleotides: TGCGCCAGCAGCCAAGGTGCGACAGGGGCTCAGCCCCAGCATTTT.

The V gene is TRBV18, the J gene TRBJ2-7; no firm D call. Trimming left V 6 bases short and J 3 bases short, with 12 bases between. Germline CDR1 reads KGHSH; CDR2 reads LQKENI. This CDR3 comprises 13 residues. CDR3 amino acids: CASSLSMVYEQYF. The CDR3 region has the DNA TGTGCCAGCTCGCTTTCTATGGTCTACGAGCAGTACTTC.

The chain is built from TRBV5-6 and TRBJ2-2, with 8 positions matching TRBD1. The CDR3 sequence is 15 residues long. The germline gives CDR1 SGHDT, CDR2 YYEEEE. V dropped 2 bases and J dropped 3; count of bases not matched to a gene: 3. The CDR3 reads CASSFATGDTGELFF. CDR3 DNA sequence: TGTGCCAGCAGCTTTGCGACAGGGGACACCGGGGAGCTGTTTTTT. The complete variable domain, with remaining parts taken from reference TRBV5-6 and TRBJ2-2, reads DAGVTQSPTHLIKTRGQQVTLRCSPKSGHDTVSWYQQALGQGPQFIFQYYEEEERQRGNFPDRFSGHQFPNYSSELNVNALLLGDSALYLCASSFATGDTGELFFGEGSRLTVL.

The chain uses TRBV6-5 and TRBJ1-1; D gene ambiguous. The CDR3 contains 14 residues. V was cut by 4 bases and J by 4 bases, with 13 bases left in between. Germline V gives CDR1 MNHEY, CDR2 SVGAGI. The DNA for the CDR3 is TGTGCCAGCAGTTTGGCCCGTTTTTCCACTGAAGCTTTCTTT. Its translation: CASSLARFSTEAFF.

This clone was observed a handful of times. This chain uses TRBV6-5 with TRBJ1-5, with D possibly being TRBD1 (5 bases). This CDR3 spans 15 amino acids. Germline CDR1 and CDR2: MNHEY and SVGAGI. V was shortened by 6 bases and J by 1 base, with 13 bases between the two germline ends. CDR3 region: CASSPSGLSNQPQHF. Written as DNA, the CDR3 is TGTGCCAGCAGCCCCTCGGGACTGAGCAATCAGCCCCAGCATTTT.

The V and J genes are TRBV6-2 or TRBV6-3 and TRBJ2-3; 9 positions agree with TRBD2. V was pared by 4 bases and J by 2 bases, with 4 bases of the junction left unmatched. This CDR3 contains 15 residues. In germline, CDR1 is MNHEY, CDR2 SVGEGT. DNA of the CDR3: TGTGCCAGCAGTTCTAGCGGGATGACCACAGATACGCAGTATTTT. This translates into CASSSSGMTTDTQYF.

This clone was found a few times. The chain is built from TRBV28 and TRBJ1-6; D may be TRBD1 (5 bases). Trimming took 6 bases from V and 7 from J, leaving 16 bases between them. This CDR3 is 15 amino acids long. Germline-derived CDR1 and CDR2 are MDHEN and SYDVKM. DNA for the CDR3: TGTGCCAGCAGGGTACTTCAGGGAAAGAATTCACCCCTCCACTTT. It codes for CASRVLQGKNSPLHF. Looking up the rest from reference TRBV28 and TRBJ1-6 gives the full variable domain: DVKVTQSSRYLVKRTGEKVFLECVQDMDHENMFWYRQDPGLGLRLIYFSYDVKMKEKGDIPEGYSVSREKKERFSLILESASTNQTSMYLCASRVLQGKNSPLHFGNGTRLTVT.

The genes are TRBV6-1 and TRBJ1-5, with D perhaps matching TRBD1 (6 bases). V was pared by 5 bases and J by 6 bases, with 14 bases between. CDR1 MNHNS and CDR2 SASEGT come from the germline V gene. The CDR3 length is 14 residues. The CDR3 reads CASSSTGSGQPQHF. The DNA of the CDR3 is TGTGCCAGCAGTAGCACAGGGTCGGGTCAGCCCCAGCATTTT.

The chain links TRBV24-1 to TRBJ2-3, with D tentatively TRBD1 (5 bases). Between the trimmed V and J ends, which lost 7 bases and 4 bases, there was a span of 14 bases. Germline CDR1 reads KGHDR; CDR2 reads SFDVKD. The CDR3 contains 14 residues. The CDR3 DNA reads as TGTGCCACCAGCTTCTCAGGGTCCGCAGATACGCAGTATTTT. Encoded protein: CATSFSGSADTQYF.

The chain carries TRBV9 and TRBJ2-1; D is perhaps TRBD1 (5 bases). The germline gives CDR1 SGDLS, CDR2 YYNGEE. The CDR3 is 16 amino acids. V was clipped by 0 bases and J by 2 bases, with 12 bases between them. CDR3 loop: CASSVVQGGTYNEQFF. For the CDR3, the DNA is TGTGCCAGCAGCGTAGTTCAGGGTGGCACCTACAATGAGCAGTTCTTC.

V usage is TRBV27 and J usage is TRBJ2-6; D is perhaps TRBD1 (5 bases). The CDR3 length is 15 residues. The germline V gene has CDR1 MNHEY and CDR2 SMNVEV (reference sequence). The V gene lost 4 bases and the J gene lost 2 bases, with 9 bases spanning the gap. CDR3 protein: CASSSRVTGANVLTF. The CDR3 DNA reads as TGTGCCAGCAGTTCCAGGGTTACTGGGGCCAACGTCCTGACTTTC.

The V and J genes are TRBV7-9 and TRBJ2-6; D might be TRBD2 (5 bases). Trimming left V 5 bases short and J 0 bases short, with 17 bases between. The CDR3 sequence is 18 residues long. The V gene's germline CDR1 is SEHNR and CDR2 FQNEAQ (reference sequence). CDR3 in amino acids: CASSLIPGVSSGANVLTF. The DNA for the CDR3 is TGTGCCAGCAGCCTCATTCCCGGGGTGAGCTCTGGGGCCAACGTCCTGACTTTC.

This clone is medium-sized (0.01 to 0.1%) by share. The J gene is TRBJ2-1, the V gene TRBV11-1, with D possibly TRBD2 on 5 matching bases. The CDR3 is made up of 16 amino acids. Per germline, CDR1 SGHAT and CDR2 FQDESV (reference sequence). The ends were cut back, 1 base at V and 5 bases at J, with 15 bases in the middle. DNA for the CDR3: TGTGCCAGCAGCTTAGGGTCGATCGGGGTGAACAATGAGCAGTTCTTC. Translating it yields CASSLGSIGVNNEQFF.

The V call is TRBV7-2, the J call TRBJ1-5; D might be TRBD1 (6 bases). The CDR3 is 16 residues long. CDR1 SGHTA and CDR2 FQGNSA come from the germline V gene. Trimming took off 3 bases at V and 2 bases at J, with 14 bases between the two ends. The CDR3 is CASSFGTGWGNQPQHF. CDR3 coding DNA: TGTGCCAGCAGCTTTGGAACAGGGTGGGGCAATCAGCCCCAGCATTTT. Full variable domain (outside the CDR3, taken from reference TRBV7-2 and TRBJ1-5): GAGVSQSPSNKVTEKGKDVELRCDPISGHTALYWYRQSLGQGLEFLIYFQGNSAPDKSGLPSDRFSAERTGGSVSTLTIQRTQQEDSAVYLCASSFGTGWGNQPQHFGDGTRLSIL.

The V and J genes are TRBV19 and TRBJ1-1; D is unclear. The ends were cut back, 5 bases at V and 5 bases at J, with 27 bases in the middle. Germline assignment: CDR1 LNHDA and CDR2 SQIVND (reference sequence). The CDR3 covers 18 residues. This CDR3 is CASSPERVTRAGRTEAFF. As DNA, the CDR3 is TGTGCCAGTAGTCCGGAACGAGTAACTCGAGCCGGGAGGACTGAAGCTTTCTTT. The complete variable domain, with remaining parts taken from reference TRBV19 and TRBJ1-1, reads DGGITQSPKYLFRKEGQNVTLSCEQNLNHDAMYWYRQDPGQGLRLIYYSQIVNDFQKGDIAEGYSVSREKKESFPLTVTSAQKNPTAFYLCASSPERVTRAGRTEAFFGQGTRLTVV.

This clone is a singleton in its sample. The V and J genes are TRBV15 and TRBJ2-1, with 11 bases matching TRBD2. CDR1 LNHNV and CDR2 YYDKDF come from the germline V gene (reference sequence). The CDR3 sequence is 20 residues long. The V segment lost 4 bases and the J segment 0 bases; nucleotides outside the gene matches: 14. The CDR3 DNA reads TGTGCCACCAGCATGGGGGCTCCTAGCGGGAGGACTAGCTCCTACAATGAGCAGTTCTTC. It yields the protein CATSMGAPSGRTSSYNEQFF.

By share of the sample, this clone is medium-sized. The chain combines TRBV19 with TRBJ2-1; 7 nucleotides align to TRBD2. Germline-derived CDR1 and CDR2 are LNHDA and SQIVND (reference sequence). Trimming removed 6 bases from V and 10 bases from J; junction bases left unmatched: 15. The CDR3 runs to 15 residues. CDR3 DNA sequence: TGTGCCAGTAGCCCCCTGCGGGAGACCCTAGAGGAGCAGTTCTTC. Protein: CASSPLRETLEEQFF.